Many counts were recorded for the clone carrying this TCR beta chain. The antigen remains unidentified. The data were taken from a study of identical twins. Findings of the study overall: Carriage of fewer insertions was seen in abundant cord blood beta clonotypes, whereas memory repertoires showed none.

Template switching added a universal primer site, and cDNA bore unique molecular identifiers. One entry per CDR3 protein, called by TCRdb with MiXCR from the 5' RACE reads. This table holds a few hundred thousand distinct CDR3 sequences, more than 9.5% found once. V lost 4 bases, J lost 4 bases, and 4 bases stayed unmatched. The CDR3 consists of 14 residues. Germline values: CDR1 SGHTA, CDR2 FQGNSA. The sample also formed part of further work on yellow fever vaccine responses in identical twins.

V is TRBV7-2 and J is TRBJ1-5, with 7 bases lining up with TRBD1. The material sequenced was memory (CD45RO+) T cells sorted from blood. The clonotype comes from a woman aged 18-35 years in good health. The CDR3 DNA reads as TGTGCCAGCAGCTCGTCGACAGGGAATCAGCCCCAGCATTTT. Translating it yields CASSSSTGNQPQHF. The whole variable domain, remainder taken from reference TRBV7-2 and TRBJ1-5, is GAGVSQSPSNKVTEKGKDVELRCDPISGHTALYWYRQSLGQGLEFLIYFQGNSAPDKSGLPSDRFSAERTGGSVSTLTIQRTQQEDSAVYLCASSSSTGNQPQHFGDGTRLSIL.